This is a list of T cell receptor beta chains from one sample in a study of T-cell reconstitution after alpha-beta-depleted transplantation in children. One entry per CDR3 protein results from TCRdb running MiXCR on the PCR reads. This sample has roughly 160,000 distinct CDR3 sequences, with approximately 10% found just once. The sample was PBMCs, taken before TCRalphabeta/CD19-depleted stem cell transplant. All receptors come from a boy aged 2-9 years with acute myeloid leukemia, due to receive a stem cell transplant. The CDR3 runs from the conserved cysteine through the conserved F or W. A D gene is named only where the DNA matches it firmly. The size field is filled for only some rows; it gives once, few, many or a size class.

TRBV6-1,NA,TRBJ2-5,many,TGTGCCAGCAGTAATCAAAGAGTGGAGACCCAGTACTTC,CASSNQRVETQYF
TRBV2,NA,TRBJ2-3,many,TGTGCCAGCAGAAAGACAGGCTCCACAGATACGCAGTATTTT,CASRKTGSTDTQYF
TRBV15,TRBD1,TRBJ1-5,NA,TGTGCCACCAGCAGGATGACGACAGGGCTAAGCAATCAGCCCCAGCATTTT,CATSRMTTGLSNQPQHF
TRBV29-1,NA,TRBJ2-7,many,TGCAGCGTTGAATTAGGAGGGGGCGCCTCCTACGAGCAGTACTTC,CSVELGGGASYEQYF
TRBV5-1,NA,TRBJ1-4,many,TGCGCCAGCAGCAGATCACTGAGGGAGAGTAATGAAAAACTGTTTTTT,CASSRSLRESNEKLFF
TRBV7-8,NA,TRBJ2-5,NA,TGTGCCAGCAGCTTCGGGGAGGCCCAGTACTTC,CASSFGEAQYF
TRBV19,TRBD2,TRBJ2-7,many,TGTGCCAGTAGTATTATGGCGGGAGGCGCCGGTAACGAGCAGTACTTC,CASSIMAGGAGNEQYF
TRBV12-3/TRBV12-4,NA,TRBJ1-6,many,TGTGCCAGCAGCCAAGGACAGCACTCCTATAATTCACCCCTCCACTTT,CASSQGQHSYNSPLHF
TRBV7-8,NA,TRBJ1-2,many,TGTGCCAGCAGCGTTAACCAGGGAAATTATGGCTACACCTTC,CASSVNQGNYGYTF
TRBV29-1,TRBD1,TRBJ2-3,many,TGCAGCGTTATCTTGTCAGGGGGCGCAGATACGCAGTATTTT,CSVILSGGADTQYF
TRBV24-1,NA,TRBJ2-2,NA,TGTGCCACCAGTGCGACATATCCCACCGGGGAGCTGTTTTTT,CATSATYPTGELFF
TRBV5-1,TRBD2,TRBJ2-7,many,TGCGCCAGCAGCCCCGGGCCTAGCGGGAGCGCCCCTTACGAGCAGTACTTC,CASSPGPSGSAPYEQYF
TRBV5-1,NA,TRBJ1-1,many,TGCGCCAGCAGCTTGAAGACAGCCAACACTGAAGCTTTCTTT,CASSLKTANTEAFF
TRBV5-1,TRBD1,TRBJ1-2,many,TGCGCCAGCAGCCCAGCGACAGGGTCGAGTGGCTACACCTTC,CASSPATGSSGYTF
TRBV6-5,NA,TRBJ1-1,many,TGTGCCAGCACTAACAGCCGAGAAGCTTTCTTT,CASTNSREAFF
TRBV6-5,NA,TRBJ1-2,many,TGTGCCAGCAGTTACTCGAGTCACGTCTATGGCTACACCTTC,CASSYSSHVYGYTF
TRBV19,TRBD2,TRBJ2-2,NA,TGTGCCAGTAGGCCCGTAGCGGGGGACACCGGGGAGCTGTTTTTT,CASRPVAGDTGELFF
TRBV5-1,TRBD1,TRBJ2-3,many,TGCGCCAGCAGCTTTAGGGGACAGAGCACAGATACGCAGTATTTT,CASSFRGQSTDTQYF
TRBV7-2,TRBD2,TRBJ2-1,NA,TGTGCCAGCAGCGCCCGGGAGGAGTACAATGATCAGTTCTTC,CASSAREEYNDQFF
TRBV6-2/TRBV6-3,TRBD1,TRBJ1-5,NA,TGTGCCAGCAGCAACAGGGGAAGCAATCAGCCCCAGCATTTT,CASSNRGSNQPQHF
TRBV3-1,NA,TRBJ2-1,NA,TGTGCCTGCACCCAAGACGGGGCTCTTCGGAAGATACAGAATGAGCAGTTCTTC,CACTQDGALRKIQNEQFF
TRBV9,TRBD2,TRBJ2-1,NA,TGTGCCAGCAGCCCATCATGGGGCGGGAGCGCCTACAATGAGCAGTTCTTC,CASSPSWGGSAYNEQFF
TRBV6-1,TRBD1,TRBJ2-1,NA,TGTGCCAGCAGTGAGTACACGACAGGGGGGATATATGAGCAGTTCTTC,CASSEYTTGGIYEQFF
TRBV18,NA,TRBJ1-4,many,TGTGCCAGCTCACCTTCAACGGGCCTAACTAATGAAAAACTGTTTTTT,CASSPSTGLTNEKLFF
TRBV20-1,NA,TRBJ1-6,many,TGCAGTGCTAGAGATCAGTCGACACCCCGAATGGGTCTGGGCTATAATTCACCCCTCCACTTT,CSARDQSTPRMGLGYNSPLHF
TRBV29-1,NA,TRBJ1-1,many,TGCAGCGCCCTATCAGGAGGCACTGAAGCTTTCTTT,CSALSGGTEAFF
TRBV5-1,TRBD2,TRBJ2-1,few,TGCGCCAGCAGCCTCGGAACTAGCGGGCTCAATGAGCAGTTCTTC,CASSLGTSGLNEQFF
TRBV6-2/TRBV6-3,NA,TRBJ1-2,many,TGTGCCAGCAGCTCTCGACACCCCAGGGAAGGTTGGAGAAATGGCTACACCTTC,CASSSRHPREGWRNGYTF
TRBV7-3,TRBD1,TRBJ1-2,few,TGTGCCAGCAGCCCGCAGCCGGGACAGGGGTCTTACTATGGCTACACCTTC,CASSPQPGQGSYYGYTF
TRBV5-1,NA,TRBJ2-5,many,TGCGCCAGCAGCTTGTCACAAGAGACCCAGTACTTC,CASSLSQETQYF
TRBV5-1,NA,TRBJ2-2,many,TGCGCCAGCGCTGGGGCGGACACCGGGGAGCTGTTTTTT,CASAGADTGELFF
TRBV15,NA,TRBJ1-5,many,TGTGCCACCAGCAGACGGGACGGCAGAGACAATCAGCCCCAGCATTTT,CATSRRDGRDNQPQHF
TRBV5-4,NA,TRBJ2-7,many,TGTGCCAGCACCCCCGACAGGATTGGTTTCGAGCAGTACTTC,CASTPDRIGFEQYF
TRBV5-1,TRBD1,TRBJ1-1,many,TGCGCCAGCAGCTCGACAGGGTGGACTGAAGCTTTCTTT,CASSSTGWTEAFF
TRBV20-1,TRBD2,TRBJ2-7,many,TGCAGTGCTAGGGGGGGGACTAGCCGTTACGAGCAGTACTTC,CSARGGTSRYEQYF
TRBV7-9,TRBD1,TRBJ2-1,few,TGTGCCAGCAGCCCCCCGGGACAGGGGGGAATTGAGCAGTTCTTC,CASSPPGQGGIEQFF
TRBV5-1,NA,TRBJ1-1,many,TGCGCCAGCAGCTCGAACACAGGGTGGGACACTGAAGCTTTCTTT,CASSSNTGWDTEAFF
TRBV10-3,TRBD2,TRBJ2-3,many,TGTGCCATCAGTGGTGGTAGCGGGAGTAACGAGTATTTT,CAISGGSGSNEYF
TRBV10-3,NA,TRBJ2-3,many,TGTGCCATCAGTGGGGAGACAGATACGCAGTATTTT,CAISGETDTQYF
TRBV28,NA,TRBJ1-6,many,TGTGCCAGCAGTTTAATGGGGCTCTCGAATAATTCACCCCTCCACTTT,CASSLMGLSNNSPLHF
TRBV20-1,NA,TRBJ1-5,many,TGCAGTGCTACCAACGTCCGGACAGAGATCAATCAGCCCCAGCATTTT,CSATNVRTEINQPQHF
TRBV20-1,TRBD1,TRBJ2-2,many,TGCAGTGCCCGGGACAGGGTGGACACCGGGGAGCTGTTTTTT,CSARDRVDTGELFF
TRBV5-1,NA,TRBJ2-3,many,TGCGCCAGCAGCCCAGGAGATACGCAGTATTTT,CASSPGDTQYF
TRBV7-9,NA,TRBJ2-1,many,TGTGCCAGCAGCTTAAGTGAGAACAATGAGCAGTTCTTC,CASSLSENNEQFF